A single sample is the source of the 16 T cell receptor beta chains below, sequenced in a study of T cells in Graves' hyperthyroidism and ophthalmopathy. Amplified regions were TCR beta CDR3 sequences from RNA transcripts. A set of HTBI primers served as the primers for a first-round RT-PCR of the TCR CDR3. In TCRdb, the multiplex PCR reads were re-called with MiXCR into one record per CDR3 protein. Of about 210,000 distinct CDR3 sequences listed, about 17% are singletons. Sequenced sample: blood. The source is a man aged 35 to 55 with Graves' hyperthyroidism.

A note on this clonotype: A read error may be the cause here, since a much bigger clone is one base away. The J gene is TRBJ2-7, the V gene TRBV20-1; D may be TRBD2 (5 bases). The CDR3 has 10 residues. Germline values: CDR1 DFQATT, CDR2 SNEGSKA (reference sequence). CDR3 amino acids: CTKDFYEQYF. CDR3 DNA: TGCACCAAGGACTTCTACGAGCAGTACTTC.

This clonotype was found many times. This chain uses TRBV30 with TRBJ1-3; no definite D call. Trimming removed 3 bases from V and 5 bases from J, with 5 bases in between. The CDR3 consists of 11 residues. Germline lookup yields CDR1 GTSNPN and CDR2 SVGIG (reference sequence). CDR3 region: CAWSGRNTIYF. As DNA, the CDR3 is TGTGCCTGGAGCGGCCGAAACACCATATATTTT.

This clonotype occurred a few times. V usage is TRBV11-2 and J usage is TRBJ2-7; D is perhaps TRBD2 (5 bases). V lost 5 bases to trimming and J lost 0 bases, with 11 bases between them. The germline gives CDR1 SGHAT, CDR2 FQNNGV. CDR3 length: 14 amino acids. The CDR3 reads CASSLVEDSYEQYF. The DNA for the CDR3 is TGTGCCAGCAGCCTGGTGGAGGACTCCTACGAGCAGTACTTC.

Ten or more counts support this clonotype. The chain has TRBV7-3 and TRBJ2-1; 10 bases align to TRBD2. Germline V gene data show CDR1 as SGHTA and CDR2 as FQGTGA. The junction had 4 bases not matched to a gene; V was cut back by 4 bases and J by 4 bases. The CDR3 is made up of 15 amino acids. The CDR3 DNA is TGTGCCAGCAGCTCTCTAGCGGGGGAATACAATGAGCAGTTCTTC. Its translation: CASSSLAGEYNEQFF.

The table lists this clonotype with many counts. This chain joins TRBV2 and TRBJ2-5; maybe TRBD2 (6 bases). Germline-derived CDR1 and CDR2 are SNHLY and FYNNEI. The CDR3 sequence is 15 residues long. Trimming pared 6 bases from V and 9 bases from J, leaving 23 bases between. The CDR3 protein is CASRETRTVWGAQYF. CDR3 in DNA: TGTGCCAGCAGGGAGACCCGTACGGTGTGGGGGGCCCAGTACTTC. Full variable domain (missing parts from reference TRBV2 and TRBJ2-5): EPEVTQTPSHQVTQMGQEVILRCVPISNHLYFYWYRQILGQKVEFLVSFYNNEISEKSEIFDDQFSVERPDGSNFTLKIRSTKLEDSAMYFCASRETRTVWGAQYFGPGTRLLVL.

This rearrangement joins TRBV5-1 to TRBJ2-4; D might be TRBD1 (6 bases). Germline V CDR1 and CDR2: SGHRS, YFSETQ. Trimming left V 4 bases short and J 3 bases short, with 14 bases between. The CDR3 has 15 residues. The CDR3 nucleotides are TGCGCCAGCAGCCCTGAAGGGGGAAGCAAAAACATTCAGTACTTC. It is translated as CASSPEGGSKNIQYF. The complete variable domain, with remaining parts taken from reference TRBV5-1 and TRBJ2-4, reads KAGVTQTPRYLIKTRGQQVTLSCSPISGHRSVSWYQQTPGQGLQFLFEYFSETQRNKGNFPGRFSGRQFSNSRSEMNVSTLELGDSALYLCASSPEGGSKNIQYFGAGTRLSVL.

This clonotype was detected many times. V gene TRBV12-3 or TRBV12-4 combines with J gene TRBJ2-7; 8 nucleotides align to TRBD2. The CDR3 is made up of 14 amino acids. V gave up 10 bases and J gave up 2 bases; unmatched junction bases: 10. The CDR3 here is CAIGLRGEAYEQYF. As DNA, the CDR3 is TGTGCCATAGGGTTGCGGGGGGAAGCCTACGAGCAGTACTTC.

In this sample, this clonotype turned up many times. V is TRBV7-2 and J is TRBJ1-3; D is possibly TRBD1 (5 bases). The CDR3 has 14 residues. CDR1 and CDR2 (germline): SGHTA, FQGNSA. Trimming removed 2 bases at V and 4 bases at J, with 9 bases between. The DNA for the CDR3 is TGTGCCAGCAGCTTATCAGGGTTGGGAAACACCATATATTTT. Its translation: CASSLSGLGNTIYF.

With regard to this clonotype: This may come from a read error, since a much larger clone is one base off. The J gene is TRBJ2-1, the V gene TRBV5-1; D is unresolved. The CDR3 is made up of 12 amino acids. Germline CDR1 SGHRS, CDR2 YFSETQ. CDR3 bases: TGCGCCAGCCAGCTAGAACCGGATGAGCAGTGCTTC. Amino acids: CASQLEPDEQCF.

There are many counts of this clonotype. This chain connects TRBV7-8 to TRBJ2-3; TRBD2 matches at 7 bases. Germline loops: CDR1 SGHVS, CDR2 FQNEAQ. The CDR3 spans 15 residues. V dropped 4 bases and J dropped 3; count of bases not matched to a gene: 7. CDR3 amino acids: CASSSPWGGTDTQYF. The DNA for the CDR3 is TGTGCCAGCAGCTCCCCTTGGGGGGGGACAGATACGCAGTATTTT.

The CDR3 sequence is CASSQASGGLTYEQYF. CDR3 nucleotides: TGTGCCAGCAGCCAAGCCAGCGGGGGCCTTACCTACGAGCAGTACTTC. This chain connects TRBV4-2 to TRBJ2-7; 8 bases agree with TRBD2. The CDR3 extends over 16 amino acids. J was trimmed by 2 bases and V by 1 base; bases with no gene match: 7. Germline CDR1 reads LGHNA; CDR2 reads YNFKEQ.

This clonotype was seen a few times. The chain combines TRBV10-3 with TRBJ2-5; a weak D match, TRBD2 (6 bases). This CDR3 comprises 13 residues. Germline values: CDR1 ENHRY, CDR2 SYGVKD. Trimming left V 6 bases short and J 3 bases short, with 11 bases between. The CDR3 sequence is CAIRGRDEETQYF. In DNA form, the CDR3 reads TGTGCCATCAGGGGGCGGGATGAAGAGACCCAGTACTTC.

This clonotype came up many times. The chain recombines TRBV4-1 with TRBJ2-7, with TRBD2 identical over 8 bases. Germline-derived CDR1 and CDR2 are MGHRA and YSYEKL. The CDR3 covers 15 residues. V trimming: 0 bases; J trimming: 0 bases; junction bases outside the gene matches: 1. The CDR3 region has the DNA TGCGCCAGCAGCCAAGATGGGACTAGCTCCTACGAGCAGTACTTC. Encoded protein: CASSQDGTSSYEQYF.

The chain uses TRBV27 and TRBJ2-2; the D gene is possibly TRBD2 (5 bases). In germline, CDR1 is MNHEY, CDR2 SMNVEV (reference sequence). The V end lost 6 bases, the J end lost 0 bases, and 8 bases lay between the germline ends. The CDR3 loop spans 14 amino acids. The CDR3, as DNA: TGTGCCAGCAGCTGGACTTCGAACACCGGGGAGCTGTTTTTT. Translating it yields CASSWTSNTGELFF.

This rearrangement joins TRBV6-1 to TRBJ1-1; a weak D match, TRBD1 (5 bases). Trimming pared 3 bases from V and 7 bases from J, leaving 9 bases between. The CDR3 contains 12 residues. CDR1 is MNHNS and CDR2 is SASEGT in the germline V gene. The CDR3 DNA sequence: TGTGCCAGCAGTGAGAGGGGATTTGAAGCTTTCTTT. As protein: CASSERGFEAFF.

This clonotype was observed once. The chain is built from TRBV20-1 and TRBJ1-2, with 8 positions matching TRBD1. The CDR3 is 15 residues long. With 3 bases clipped from V and 8 bases from J, the junction kept 14 bases outside the gene matches. The germline V gene encodes CDR1 DFQATT and CDR2 SNEGSKA (reference sequence). The CDR3, as DNA: TGCAGTGCTAGGTTACCGGGACAGGTTACAAAGGGCTACACCTTC. It specifies CSARLPGQVTKGYTF.